Described below is a single T cell receptor (beta chain) sequence and its context. No cognate antigen has been identified for it. No base-level quality is on record; no much larger clone is a single base apart. TCRdb shows the sequencer as Illumina HiSeq 1500. TCRdb trimmed the raw reads at Q25, called clones with MiXCR and kept productive beta chains. Merged by CDR3 protein, the rows form single entries marked with the most common genes and DNA. This sample comprises around 85,000 distinct CDR3 sequences, about half of them detected only once. Clones ranked in the top ten supply about 92% of the sample. This specimen's treatment or condition label, per the study, means: in vitro stimulation with specific CMV peptide epitopes to enrich CMV-specific T cells. V loses 6 bases, J loses 4 bases, and the germline ends lie 13 bases apart. CDR1 and CDR2 are read off the germline V gene as MNHNS and SASEGT. The CDR3 sequence holds 13 residues, the cysteine and phenylalanine included. CDR3 DNA only is kept here, 39 bases in frame from base 1.

The sample originates from a study of T cell repertoires in cytomegalovirus infection (dated by TCRdb to between 2018 and 2021). As for the study more broadly: Recently identified HLA-C-restricted CMV epitopes, whose presentation resists viral immunomodulation, were targeted by peptide stimulations together with well-studied HLA-B-restricted epitopes. Because public TCR beta signatures pointed to carriage of CMV infection together with the matching HLA type, the HLA type of each donor mattered for the analysis. Broader findings and caveats from the paper: In the ex vivo response, HLA-C-restricted CMV-specific TCR beta clonotypes were dominant, and in two of eight donors the single most frequent clonotype came from this HLA-C-restricted group. Carriers of CMV infection plus the relevant HLA type were discriminated by the cumulative frequency of public TCR beta family members in the study cohort and in an independent approximately 360-donor cohort.

The sequence joins TRBV6-1 to TRBJ2-7, with no confidently assigned D gene. This sample comprised CD8+ T cells from cultured PBMCs, obtained from culture after CMV antigen stimulation. The receptor was derived from a human donor in good health (CMV status not recorded). Some clones in this sample may be carry-over from other donors' samples. CDR3 region: CASRAGSPYEQYF. The sequenced DNA: TGTGCCAGCAGGGCTGGGTCCCCGTACGAGCAGTACTTC.